This TCR beta chain was profiled in a study of graft-versus-host responses after intestinal transplantation. Study-wide background: Each recipient received anti-thymocyte globulin induction, then tacrolimus and steroids for about 3 years.

About this clone: The target antigen is unknown.

Method: immunoSEQ multiplex PCR; TCRdb's copy keeps in-frame clones and lacks some. Found here are around 100,000 clones, 87% of them singletons; the top ten hold about 1%. The V segment lost 7 bases and the J segment 1 base; nucleotides outside the gene matches: 9. Germline assignment: CDR1 SGHRS and CDR2 YFSETQ. The CDR3 spans 16 residues. The rearrangement joins TRBV5-1 to TRBJ2-2, with 8 bases matching TRBD1. This specimen was unstimulated CD4+ T cells sorted from spleen or lymph node cells, taken before intestinal transplant. This TCR came from a human donor who received an intestinal transplant. CDR3 in DNA: TGCGCCAGCGCTACCGGACAGGGTGGGAACACCGGGGAGCTGTTTTTT. Encoded protein: CASATGQGGNTGELFF.